This T cell receptor (beta chain) came from a study of blood T cell repertoires in COVID-19. The table came from immunoSEQ multiplex PCR; TCRdb's copy has only in-frame clones and leaves some out. The sample has fewer than 250,000 clones, approximately 86% seen once. Trimming stripped 5 bases from V and 3 bases from J, with 16 bases between. This CDR3 spans 16 amino acids. Germline values: CDR1 LNHDA, CDR2 SQIVND (reference sequence). Sample: PBMCs or T cells enriched from blood (not recorded which). V gene TRBV19 combines with J gene TRBJ2-2, with D possibly TRBD1 on 7 matching bases. The source of this sequence is a woman between 35 and 50 years old with acute COVID-19. CDR3 region: CASSGATGRYTGELFF. The CDR3 nucleotides are TGTGCCAGTAGTGGGGCGACAGGGAGGTACACCGGGGAGCTGTTTTTT.